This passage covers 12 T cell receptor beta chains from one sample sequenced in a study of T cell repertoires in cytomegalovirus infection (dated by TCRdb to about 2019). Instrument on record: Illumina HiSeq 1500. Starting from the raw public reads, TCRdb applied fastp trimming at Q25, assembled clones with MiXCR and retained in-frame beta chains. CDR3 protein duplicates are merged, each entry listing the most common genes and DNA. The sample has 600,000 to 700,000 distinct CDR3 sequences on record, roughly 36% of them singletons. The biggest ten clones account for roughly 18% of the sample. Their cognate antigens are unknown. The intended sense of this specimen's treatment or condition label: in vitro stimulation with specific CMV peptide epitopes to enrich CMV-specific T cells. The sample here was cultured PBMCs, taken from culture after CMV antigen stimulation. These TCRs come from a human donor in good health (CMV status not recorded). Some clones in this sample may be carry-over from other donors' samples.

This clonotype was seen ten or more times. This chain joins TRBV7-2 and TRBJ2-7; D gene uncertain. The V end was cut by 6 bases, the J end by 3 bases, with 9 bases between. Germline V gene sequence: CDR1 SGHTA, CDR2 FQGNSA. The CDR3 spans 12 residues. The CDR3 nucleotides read TGTGCCAGCAGTCCCAACAGCTACGAGCAGTACTTC. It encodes CASSPNSYEQYF. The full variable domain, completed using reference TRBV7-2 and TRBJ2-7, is GAGVSQSPSNKVTEKGKDVELRCDPISGHTALYWYRQSLGQGLEFLIYFQGNSAPDKSGLPSDRFSAERTGGSVSTLTIQRTQQEDSAVYLCASSPNSYEQYFGPGTRLTVT.

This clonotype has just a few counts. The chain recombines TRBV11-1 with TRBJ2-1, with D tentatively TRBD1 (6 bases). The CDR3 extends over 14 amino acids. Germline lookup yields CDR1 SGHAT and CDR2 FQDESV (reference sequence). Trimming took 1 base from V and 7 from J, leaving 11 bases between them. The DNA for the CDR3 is TGTGCCAGCAGCTTAGGGGCAGGGGAAAATGAGCAGTTCTTC. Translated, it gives CASSLGAGENEQFF.

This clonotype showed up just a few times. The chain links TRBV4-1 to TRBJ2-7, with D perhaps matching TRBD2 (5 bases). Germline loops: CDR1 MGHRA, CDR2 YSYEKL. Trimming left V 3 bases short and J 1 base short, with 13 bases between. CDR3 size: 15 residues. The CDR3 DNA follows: TGCGCCAGCAGCCACCCTTCGGGGAGTTCCTACGAGCAGTACTTC. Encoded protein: CASSHPSGSSYEQYF.

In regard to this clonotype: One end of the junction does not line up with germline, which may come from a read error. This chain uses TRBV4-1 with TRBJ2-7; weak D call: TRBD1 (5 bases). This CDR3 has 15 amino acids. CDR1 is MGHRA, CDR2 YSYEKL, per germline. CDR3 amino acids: CASSQGAGLAYEQYF. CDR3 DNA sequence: TGTGCCAGCAGCCAAGGGGCAGGGTTGGCCTACGAGCAGTACTTC.

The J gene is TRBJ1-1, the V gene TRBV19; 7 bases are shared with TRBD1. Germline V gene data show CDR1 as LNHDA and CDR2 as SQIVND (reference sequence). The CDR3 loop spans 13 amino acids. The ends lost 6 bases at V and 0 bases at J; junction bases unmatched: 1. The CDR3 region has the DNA TGTGCCAGTAGAAGGGGGCTGAACACTGAAGCTTTCTTT. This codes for CASRRGLNTEAFF.

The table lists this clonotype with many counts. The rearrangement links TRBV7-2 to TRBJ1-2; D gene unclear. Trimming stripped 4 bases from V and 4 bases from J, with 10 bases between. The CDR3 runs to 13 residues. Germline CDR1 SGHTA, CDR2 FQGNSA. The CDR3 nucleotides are TGTGCCAGCAGCTCCCCGCGGGGCTATGGCTACACCTTC. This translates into CASSSPRGYGYTF.

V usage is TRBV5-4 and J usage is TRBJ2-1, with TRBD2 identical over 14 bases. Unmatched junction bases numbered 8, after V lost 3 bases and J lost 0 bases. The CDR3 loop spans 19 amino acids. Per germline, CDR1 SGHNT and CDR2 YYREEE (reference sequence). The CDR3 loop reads CASSSGTSGGPLSYNEQFF. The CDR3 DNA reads TGTGCCAGCAGCTCCGGGACTAGCGGGGGTCCCCTCTCCTACAATGAGCAGTTCTTC.

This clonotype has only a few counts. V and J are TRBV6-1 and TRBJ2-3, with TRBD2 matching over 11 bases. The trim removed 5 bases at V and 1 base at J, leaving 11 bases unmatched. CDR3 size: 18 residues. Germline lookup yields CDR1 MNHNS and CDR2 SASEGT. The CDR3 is CASSRIAGGSQRTDTQYF. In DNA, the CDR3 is TGTGCCAGCAGTCGCATAGCGGGGGGGTCACAGCGCACAGATACGCAGTATTTT.

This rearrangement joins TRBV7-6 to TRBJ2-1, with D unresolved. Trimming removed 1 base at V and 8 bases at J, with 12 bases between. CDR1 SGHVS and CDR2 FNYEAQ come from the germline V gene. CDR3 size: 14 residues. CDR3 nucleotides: TGTGCCAGCAGCTTAGAAGTTGTTCGGGATGAGCAGTTCTTC. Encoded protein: CASSLEVVRDEQFF.

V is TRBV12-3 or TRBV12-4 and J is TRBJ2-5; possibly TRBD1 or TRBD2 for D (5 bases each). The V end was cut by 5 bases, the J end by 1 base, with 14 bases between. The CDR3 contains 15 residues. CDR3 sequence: CASSPGRGIQETQYF. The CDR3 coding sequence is TGTGCCAGCAGTCCGGGACGGGGCATCCAAGAGACCCAGTACTTC.

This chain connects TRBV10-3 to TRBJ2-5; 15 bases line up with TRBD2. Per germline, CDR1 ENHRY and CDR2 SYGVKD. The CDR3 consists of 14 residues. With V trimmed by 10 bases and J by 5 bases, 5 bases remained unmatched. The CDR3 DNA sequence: TGTGCCACGGGGACTAGCGGGGGGATGGAGACCCAGTACTTC. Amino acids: CATGTSGGMETQYF.

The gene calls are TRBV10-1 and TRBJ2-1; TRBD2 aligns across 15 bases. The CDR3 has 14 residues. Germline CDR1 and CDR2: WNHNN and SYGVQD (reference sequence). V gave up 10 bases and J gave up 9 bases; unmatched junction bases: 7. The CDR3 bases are TGCGCCAAAACGGGACTAGCGGGAGGTGGTGAGCAGTTCTTC. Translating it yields CAKTGLAGGGEQFF.